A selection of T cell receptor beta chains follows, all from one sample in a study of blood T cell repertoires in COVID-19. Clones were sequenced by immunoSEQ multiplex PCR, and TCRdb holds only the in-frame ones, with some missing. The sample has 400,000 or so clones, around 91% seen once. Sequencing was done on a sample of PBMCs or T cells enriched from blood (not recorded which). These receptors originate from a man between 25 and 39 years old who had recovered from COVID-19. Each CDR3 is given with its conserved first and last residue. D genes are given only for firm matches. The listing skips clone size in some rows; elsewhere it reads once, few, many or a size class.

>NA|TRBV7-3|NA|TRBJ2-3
CASSLQSTDTQYF
TGTGCCAGCAGCTTACAGTCCACAGATACGCAGTATTTT
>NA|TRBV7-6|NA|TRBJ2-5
CASSYSRKETQYF
TGTGCCAGCAGCTACAGCCGTAAAGAGACCCAGTACTTC
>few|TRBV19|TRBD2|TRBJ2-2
CASSTGLAGGTGELFF
TGTGCCAGTAGTACCGGACTAGCGGGAGGGACCGGGGAGCTGTTTTTT
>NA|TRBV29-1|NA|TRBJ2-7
CSVAGSGYEQYF
TGCAGCGTTGCCGGGAGTGGTTACGAGCAGTACTTC
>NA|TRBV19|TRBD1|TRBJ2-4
CASSIGAWTGALAKNIQYF
TGTGCCAGTAGTATAGGTGCGTGGACAGGGGCGTTAGCCAAAAACATTCAGTACTTC
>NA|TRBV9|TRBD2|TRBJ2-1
CASSSWTSGRRDYNEQFF
TGTGCCAGCAGCTCTTGGACTAGCGGGAGGCGCGACTACAATGAGCAGTTCTTC
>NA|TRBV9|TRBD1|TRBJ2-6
CASSEGAGLGAGANVLTF
TGTGCCAGCAGCGAGGGGGCTGGATTAGGGGCTGGGGCCAACGTCCTGACTTTC
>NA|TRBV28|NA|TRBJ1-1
CASSTGYTEAFF
TGTGCCAGCAGTACAGGTTACACTGAAGCTTTCTTT
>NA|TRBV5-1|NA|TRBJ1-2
CASRGLTSTDQSYGYTF
TGCGCCAGCAGAGGACTAACATCGACAGATCAGTCCTATGGCTACACCTTC
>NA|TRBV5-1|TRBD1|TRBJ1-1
CASSPGQARVTEAFF
TGCGCCAGCAGCCCGGGACAGGCCCGCGTCACTGAAGCTTTCTTT
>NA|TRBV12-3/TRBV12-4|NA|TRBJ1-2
CASSYRANYGYTF
TGTGCCAGCAGTTATAGAGCTAACTATGGCTACACCTTC
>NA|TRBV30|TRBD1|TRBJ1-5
CAWSETGGNQPQHF
TGTGCCTGGAGTGAGACAGGGGGCAATCAGCCCCAGCATTTT
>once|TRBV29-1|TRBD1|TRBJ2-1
CSVEDLGDRLYNEQFF
TGCAGCGTTGAAGATCTGGGGGACAGGCTCTACAATGAGCAGTTCTTC
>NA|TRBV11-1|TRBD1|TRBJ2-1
CASSLAQDRGYNEQFF
TGTGCCAGCAGCTTAGCGCAGGACAGGGGGTACAATGAGCAGTTCTTC
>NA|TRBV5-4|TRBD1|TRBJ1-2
CASSSQGGPNGGYTF
TGTGCCAGCAGCTCCCAGGGGGGTCCGAATGGTGGCTACACCTTC
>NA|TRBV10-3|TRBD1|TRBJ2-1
CASGSDRVVNEQFF
TGTGCCTCGGGCTCGGACAGGGTGGTGAATGAGCAGTTCTTC
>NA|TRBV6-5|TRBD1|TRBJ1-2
CASLIRTGVSGYTF
TGTGCCAGCCTAATACGGACAGGGGTATCGGGCTACACCTTC
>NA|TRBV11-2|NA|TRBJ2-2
CASSSAGPGELFF
TGTGCCAGCAGCTCCGCGGGCCCCGGGGAGCTGTTTTTT
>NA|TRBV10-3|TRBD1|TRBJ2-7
CAITPGQGTYEQYF
TGTGCCATCACTCCGGGACAGGGGACCTACGAGCAGTACTTC
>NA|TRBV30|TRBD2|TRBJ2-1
CAWSGLAGGVDEQFF
TGTGCCTGGAGTGGCCTAGCGGGGGGTGTGGATGAGCAGTTCTTC
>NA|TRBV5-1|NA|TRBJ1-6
CASSSELAPSPLHF
TGCGCCAGCAGCTCGGAGTTGGCGCCGTCACCCCTCCACTTT
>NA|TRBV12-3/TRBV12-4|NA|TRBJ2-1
CASSSRGVEQFF
TGTGCCAGCAGTTCCCGAGGCGTTGAGCAGTTCTTC
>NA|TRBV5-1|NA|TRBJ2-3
CASSPDGGSTDTQYF
TGCGCCAGCAGCCCGGACGGGGGTAGCACAGATACGCAGTATTTT
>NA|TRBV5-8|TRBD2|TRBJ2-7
CASSPSTSGKSYEQYF
TGTGCCAGCAGCCCGTCGACTAGCGGGAAATCCTACGAGCAGTACTTC
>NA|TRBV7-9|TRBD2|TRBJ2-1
CASSLGLGNEQFF
TGTGCCAGCAGCCTCGGACTAGGTAATGAGCAGTTCTTC
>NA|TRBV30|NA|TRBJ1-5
CAWRSTGGPQHF
TGTGCCTGGAGATCAACCGGGGGGCCCCAGCATTTT
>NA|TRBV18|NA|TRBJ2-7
CASSRGSGYEQYF
TGTGCCAGCTCACGGGGTAGCGGCTACGAGCAGTACTTC
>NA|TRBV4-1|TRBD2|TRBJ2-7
CASSQPGGVYEQYF
TGCGCCAGCAGCCAACCGGGGGGAGTGTACGAGCAGTACTTC
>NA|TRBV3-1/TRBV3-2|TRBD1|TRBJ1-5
CASSLGTANQPQHF
TGTGCCAGCAGCCTCGGGACAGCCAATCAGCCCCAGCATTTT
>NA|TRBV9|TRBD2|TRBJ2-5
CASSVDVSGRVQETQYF
TGTGCCAGCAGCGTAGACGTTAGCGGGAGGGTCCAAGAGACCCAGTACTTC
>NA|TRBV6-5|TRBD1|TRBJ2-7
CASTAPQGAGYEQYF
TGTGCCAGCACAGCACCCCAGGGGGCAGGGTACGAGCAGTACTTC
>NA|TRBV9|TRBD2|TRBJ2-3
CASSLRGLAGEDTQYF
TGTGCCAGCAGCCTGAGGGGACTAGCGGGAGAAGATACGCAGTATTTT
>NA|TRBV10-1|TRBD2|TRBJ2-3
CASSEAAGGGTDTQYF
TGCGCCAGCAGTGAGGCGGCGGGAGGTGGCACAGATACGCAGTATTTT